A selection of T cell receptor beta chains follows, all from one sample in a study of T cells in narcolepsy. Assay: immunoSEQ multiplex PCR; the TCRdb copy retains only in-frame clones and omits some. The data show tens of thousands of clones, with around 85% seen just once and around 1.6% held by the top ten. Specimen: CD45RA- memory CD4+ T cells from PBMCs. These receptors were collected from a human donor with narcolepsy. Each CDR3 is given with its conserved first and last residue. D genes are given only for firm matches. Size is omitted from some rows. Given values are once, few, many or a class for expanded clones.

- TRBJ2-3 TRBV18 15 - TGTGCCAGCTCGTTAGGGGAAACTCGCACAGATACGCAGTATTTT CASSLGETRTDTQYF
- TRBJ2-1 TRBV14 15 TRBD2 TGTGCCAGCAGCCACGCGGGACTAGCTAACAATGAGCAGTTCTTC CASSHAGLANNEQFF
- TRBJ1-2 TRBV9 14 - TGTGCCAGCAGCGTAGCTTGGGGGGACTATGGCTACACCTTC CASSVAWGDYGYTF
- TRBJ2-2 TRBV5-1 14 - TGCGCCAGCAGCTTGCCGGGTCCTACCGGGGAGCTGTTTTTT CASSLPGPTGELFF
- TRBJ1-2 TRBV4-3 18 TRBD1 TGCGCCAGCAGCCAAGGATCGGACAGGGGGCTAATAGAGGGTGGCTACACCTTC CASSQGSDRGLIEGGYTF
- TRBJ1-1 TRBV29-1 11 TRBD1 TGCAGCGTTGGTCCGACAGGGAAGGTTTTCTTT CSVGPTGKVFF
- TRBJ1-1 TRBV5-4 14 - TGTGCCAGCAGCTTCGGGGGTTCGAACACTGAAGCTTTCTTT CASSFGGSNTEAFF
- TRBJ2-5 TRBV7-6 12 - TGTGCCAGCAGACAGGGAGGAGAGACCCAGTACTTC CASRQGGETQYF
once TRBJ1-1 TRBV29-1 13 - TGCAGCGTTCTCCGGCAGGGCGGCACTGAAGCTTTCTTT CSVLRQGGTEAFF
- TRBJ1-1 TRBV18 15 - TGTGCCAGCTCACCACCGGCCAGGAGGAACACTGAAGCTTTCTTT CASSPPARRNTEAFF
- TRBJ1-5 TRBV5-6 17 TRBD1 TGTGCCAGCAGCTCCACGGGACAGGGGGCTCGGAATCAGCCCCAGCATTTT CASSSTGQGARNQPQHF
- TRBJ2-3 TRBV30 14 - TGTGCCTGGAAAAGGCGGACTAGCACAGATACGCAGTATTTT CAWKRRTSTDTQYF
- TRBJ2-2 TRBV4-2 16 TRBD2 TGTGCCAGCAGCCAAGAACTAGCGGGGGCTACCGGGGAGCTGTTTTTT CASSQELAGATGELFF
- TRBJ1-6 TRBV30 16 TRBD1 TGTGCCTGGGCCCCCCAGGGACAGGGGAATAATTCACCCCTCCACTTT CAWAPQGQGNNSPLHF
- TRBJ1-6 TRBV14 15 - TGTGCCAGCAGCCAAGTATTCGGAGGGAATTCACCCCTCCACTTT CASSQVFGGNSPLHF
- TRBJ2-3 TRBV11-3 14 - TGTGCCAGCAGCAGGGACGGGGCCGTAGATACGCAGTATTTT CASSRDGAVDTQYF